A selection of T cell receptor beta chains follows, all from one sample in a study of cytomegalovirus exposure and HLA in healthy donors. Here immunoSEQ multiplex PCR was the method, and the copy in TCRdb shows in-frame clones only, minus some. The table has about 99,000 clones, over 60% seen once. Sequenced: PBMCs. The receptors derive from a male donor in good health and CMV-seropositive. CDR3s include the opening cysteine and the closing phenylalanine or tryptophan. The D gene is left open where the match is weak. Size is omitted from some rows. Given values are once, few, many or a class for expanded clones.

size	D	V	J	DNA	CDR3
.	.	TRBV19	TRBJ2-6	TGTGCCAGTAGTATAGTTGGGGGGTCGGGGGCCAACGTCCTGACTTTC	CASSIVGGSGANVLTF
.	.	TRBV29-1	TRBJ1-5	TGCAGCGTAAAAGAGGGAGGCAATCAGCCCCAGCATTTT	CSVKEGGNQPQHF
.	.	TRBV27	TRBJ1-1	TGTGCCAGCAGTTCCCCGGGACACACGGAAGCTTTCTTT	CASSSPGHTEAFF
.	.	TRBV30	TRBJ2-7	TGTGCCTGGATCTCGGGGGTCAACGAGCAGTACTTC	CAWISGVNEQYF
.	TRBD1	TRBV19	TRBJ1-1	TGTGCCACCCACAGGGGGATCACTGAAGCTTTCTTT	CATHRGITEAFF
.	TRBD1	TRBV7-9	TRBJ1-2	TGTGCCAGCAGCCCGACAGGGGAGCATGGCTACACCTTC	CASSPTGEHGYTF
.	.	TRBV7-9	TRBJ2-3	TGTGCCAGCAGCCCCGGAGATGGTCGGAGAGATACGCAGTATTTT	CASSPGDGRRDTQYF
few	TRBD2	TRBV7-2	TRBJ2-7	TGTGCCAGCAGCTCCCTAGCGGGGGGCCAGTACGAGCAGTACTTC	CASSSLAGGQYEQYF
.	.	TRBV30	TRBJ1-5	TGTGCCTGGAGTGCAGAGGGAAGTCAGCCCCAGCATTTT	CAWSAEGSQPQHF
once	.	TRBV5-4	TRBJ1-3	TGTGCCAGCAGCGAGGATCCTGGGTTCTCTGGAAACACCATATATTTT	CASSEDPGFSGNTIYF
.	TRBD1	TRBV7-8	TRBJ2-7	TGTGCCAGCAGCCCAGACAGGGCCGGGCAGTACTTC	CASSPDRAGQYF
.	TRBD2	TRBV5-1	TRBJ2-7	TGCGCCAGCAGCTCATCTAGCGGGGGGTTCGACGAGCAGTACTTC	CASSSSSGGFDEQYF
.	TRBD1	TRBV5-1	TRBJ1-4	TGCGCCAGCAGCGACTATCCAGGGGGCCTATTGGAAAAACTGTTTTTT	CASSDYPGGLLEKLFF
.	TRBD1	TRBV27	TRBJ1-2	TGTGCCAGCAGTAGACAGGGGGCTCACTATGGCTACACCTTC	CASSRQGAHYGYTF
once	.	TRBV6-5	TRBJ1-3	TGTGCCAGCAGTTACGACGGATCGGTCGGGAACACCATATATTTT	CASSYDGSVGNTIYF
.	TRBD2	TRBV6-4	TRBJ2-3	TGTGCCAGCAGTGACTCGACTAGCGGGGGCACAGATACGCAGTATTTT	CASSDSTSGGTDTQYF
.	.	TRBV30	TRBJ2-3	TGTGCCGCCACAGGCACAGATACGCAGTATTTT	CAATGTDTQYF
.	TRBD2	TRBV7-2	TRBJ2-7	TGTGCCAGCACCACCGGACTAGCGGGGAGGAGGGAGCAGTACTTC	CASTTGLAGRREQYF
.	.	TRBV6-1	TRBJ1-5	TGTGCCAGCTGTGTCGCGGGGCTCCAGCCCCAGCATTTT	CASCVAGLQPQHF
.	TRBD1	TRBV15	TRBJ1-2	TGTGCCACCAGCAGAGATCGGGCAGGGGGCGTCTATGGCTACACCTTC	CATSRDRAGGVYGYTF
.	.	TRBV4-2	TRBJ1-5	TGTGCCAGCAGCCAAGGCCCCGTAAGGGAGGGAGGTCAGCCCCAGCATTTT	CASSQGPVREGGQPQHF
.	.	TRBV7-3	TRBJ2-5	TGTGCCAGCAGCTTAAATCTTCAGACCCAGTACTTC	CASSLNLQTQYF
.	TRBD2	TRBV11-3	TRBJ2-2	TGTGCCAGCATTGCTAGCGGGGTAGACTCGAACACCGGGGAGCTGTTTTTT	CASIASGVDSNTGELFF
.	TRBD1	TRBV30	TRBJ1-5	TGTGCCTGGAGTCAACAGGGGAATCAGCCCCAGCATTTT	CAWSQQGNQPQHF
.	.	TRBV5-1	TRBJ2-5	TGCGCCAGCAGCTTGGATCAGGGACAAGAGACCCAGTACTTC	CASSLDQGQETQYF
few	TRBD1	TRBV18	TRBJ1-2	TGTGCCAGCTCGGTGGACAGGATCTACTATGGCTACACCTTC	CASSVDRIYYGYTF
few	.	TRBV7-3	TRBJ2-6	TGTGCCAGCAGCTTACGGGTTACTGGGGCCAACGTCCTGACTTTC	CASSLRVTGANVLTF
once	.	TRBV4-2	TRBJ2-1	TGTGCCAGCAGGGGCGCGGGGATGAATGAGCAGTTCTTC	CASRGAGMNEQFF
.	.	TRBV5-6	TRBJ1-5	TGTGCCAGCAGCTTGGGTCTCGGGAATTCGAATCAGCCCCAGCATTTT	CASSLGLGNSNQPQHF
.	.	TRBV2	TRBJ1-1	TGTGCCAGCAGTAGCACAGGGTTAACTGAAGCTTTCTTT	CASSSTGLTEAFF
.	.	TRBV7-9	TRBJ1-3	TGTGCCAGCAGCTTGGGAGTGACAGGAAACACCATATATTTT	CASSLGVTGNTIYF
.	.	TRBV5-1	TRBJ2-7	TGCGCCAGCAGCTTGGCCCCTGATCAGGAGCAGTACTTC	CASSLAPDQEQYF
.	.	TRBV20-1	TRBJ1-1	TGCAGTGCTGCGACAGACACTGAAGCTTTCTTT	CSAATDTEAFF
.	.	TRBV6-5	TRBJ2-1	TGTGCCAGCAGTTACCGGGGGGCCGTGGCCAATGAGCAGTTCTTC	CASSYRGAVANEQFF
.	.	TRBV4-1	TRBJ1-2	TGCGCCAGCAGCCAAGAAAGCGCAAAGCCCTATGGCTACACCTTC	CASSQESAKPYGYTF
.	TRBD1	TRBV2	TRBJ2-7	TGTGCCAGCAGTGGTCACCGGGACAGGGGATCCTACGAGCAGTACTTC	CASSGHRDRGSYEQYF
.	TRBD1	TRBV19	TRBJ2-6	TGTGCCAGTAGGGACAGGGCTGGGGCCAACGTCCTGACTTTC	CASRDRAGANVLTF
.	TRBD1	TRBV30	TRBJ1-6	TGTGCCTGGAGGGCTCCGGGACAGGGGGTTGTCACCTATAATTCCCCCCTCCACTTT	CAWRAPGQGVVTYNSPLHF
.	.	TRBV7-6	TRBJ2-7	TGTGCCAGCAGCTTAGCGTCCCGGGGGAGCGACGAGCAGTACTTC	CASSLASRGSDEQYF
.	TRBD1	TRBV4-3	TRBJ2-7	TGCGCCAGCAGCCAAGGCAGGGGGCCGTGGTACGAGCAGTACTTC	CASSQGRGPWYEQYF
.	.	TRBV6-1	TRBJ2-7	TGTGCCAGCAGTGAATTACAGGGCGCGTACTTC	CASSELQGAYF
.	.	TRBV14	TRBJ2-3	TGTGCCAGCAGCCAAGAGTCCGGGACAGATACGCAGTATTTT	CASSQESGTDTQYF
.	TRBD1	TRBV4-2	TRBJ1-5	TGTGCCAGCAGCCAAGATCCGGGACAGTCCAATCAGCCCCAGCATTTT	CASSQDPGQSNQPQHF
.	.	TRBV6-5	TRBJ1-2	TGTGCCAGCAGTGGGGCCAGGGGAGGGTATGGCTACACCTTC	CASSGARGGYGYTF
few	TRBD1	TRBV7-2	TRBJ1-2	TGTGCCAGCAGCTTAGAACAGGGGGGTGGCTACACCTTC	CASSLEQGGGYTF
.	.	TRBV21-1	TRBJ1-6	TGTGCCAGCAGCAAAGAGGGAGGAGGATCACCCCTCCACTTT	CASSKEGGGSPLHF
.	TRBD1	TRBV6-1	TRBJ1-2	TGTGCCAGCAGTGTAGGGGGGGGACAGGCTGGCTACACCTTC	CASSVGGGQAGYTF
.	.	TRBV5-4	TRBJ2-3	TGTGCCAGCAGCTCGGAGGTCACAGATACGCAGTATTTT	CASSSEVTDTQYF
.	.	TRBV11-3	TRBJ2-5	TGTGCCAGCAGCTTTACGCGGGACCCCCAAGAGACCCAGTACTTC	CASSFTRDPQETQYF
.	.	TRBV29-1	TRBJ2-3	TGCAGCGTTGAGGCGGGGATCCAAACAGATACGCAGTATTTT	CSVEAGIQTDTQYF
.	TRBD2	TRBV4-3	TRBJ2-3	TGCGCCAGCAGCCAAGAGACTAGCGGGGGAATCACAGATACGCAGTATTTT	CASSQETSGGITDTQYF
.	.	TRBV4-2	TRBJ1-1	TGTGCCAGCAGCCAAGAGATGGCCAAGAACACTGAAGCTTTCTTT	CASSQEMAKNTEAFF
.	TRBD1	TRBV30	TRBJ1-1	TGTGCCTGGGCGGACAGGGGGCGAAGAAAAGCTTTCTTT	CAWADRGRRKAFF
.	TRBD2	TRBV9	TRBJ2-3	TGTGCCAGCAGCGTAAGCAGCGGGGCGGATACGCAGTATTTT	CASSVSSGADTQYF
.	TRBD1	TRBV5-1	TRBJ1-1	TGCGCCAGCAGCTCCCGGGACAGGGTAACTGAAGCTTTCTTT	CASSSRDRVTEAFF